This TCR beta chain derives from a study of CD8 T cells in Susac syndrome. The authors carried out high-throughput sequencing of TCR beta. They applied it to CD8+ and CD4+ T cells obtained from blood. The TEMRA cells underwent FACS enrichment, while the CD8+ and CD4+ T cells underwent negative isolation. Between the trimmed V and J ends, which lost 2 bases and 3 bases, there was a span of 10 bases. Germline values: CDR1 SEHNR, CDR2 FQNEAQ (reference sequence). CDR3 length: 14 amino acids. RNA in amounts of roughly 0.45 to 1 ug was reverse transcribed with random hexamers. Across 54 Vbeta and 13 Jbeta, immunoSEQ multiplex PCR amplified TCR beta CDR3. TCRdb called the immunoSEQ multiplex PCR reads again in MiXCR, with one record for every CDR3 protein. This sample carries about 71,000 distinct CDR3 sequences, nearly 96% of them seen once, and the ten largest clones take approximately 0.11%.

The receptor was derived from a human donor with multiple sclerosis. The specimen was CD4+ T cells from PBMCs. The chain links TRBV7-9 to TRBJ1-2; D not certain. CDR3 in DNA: TGTGCCAGCAGCTTATCGACGGCAGACTATGGCTACACCTTC. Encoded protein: CASSLSTADYGYTF.